The sequence of this T cell receptor beta chain was determined in a study of beta chain features in type 1 diabetes. Expressed TCRB transcripts were sequenced, since all the RNA that had been isolated was reverse transcribed. Data came from immunoSEQ multiplex PCR; TCRdb stores just in-frame clones and leaves some out. The sample comprises about 300,000 clones, approximately 13% of which are singletons, and about 0.015% rests with the top ten. Broader study findings: For patients, the naive, central memory and Treg TCRB repertoires appeared more alike than for healthy donors. The question left open here concerned HLA type influencing TCRB rearrangement. Type 1 diabetes patients had TCRB CDR3s that were shorter (moderately but significantly so) in all four CD4+ subsets.

This clone appeared a few times. The antigen remains unidentified. The V gene's germline CDR1 is SGHAT and CDR2 FQNNGV. This CDR3 is built from 12 residues. Trimming left V 5 bases short and J 8 bases short, with 12 bases between. Each of the sorted populations had a purity greater than 95%. This sequence joins TRBV11-2 and TRBJ1-1, with D uncertain. The TCR comes from a woman aged 18-30 years with type 1 diabetes. Sample: naive CD4+ T cells from blood. The CDR3 sequence: CASSQEGGEAFF. The CDR3, as DNA: TGTGCCAGCAGCCAAGAGGGAGGGGAAGCTTTCTTT.